These 24 T cell receptor beta chains were sequenced from one sample in a study of blood T cell repertoires in COVID-19. Some clones are missing from TCRdb's copy, which holds only in-frame ones; the method was immunoSEQ multiplex PCR. The sample consists of approximately 300,000 clones, about 92% of them appearing once. The material sequenced was PBMCs or T cells enriched from blood (not recorded which). The receptors were gathered from a woman aged 25 to 39 who had recovered from COVID-19.

V usage is TRBV19 and J usage is TRBJ2-3, with 7 bases aligning to TRBD1. Per germline, CDR1 LNHDA and CDR2 SQIVND (reference sequence). Germline trimming cut 1 base from V and 0 bases from J; bases unmatched to any gene: 1. This CDR3 contains 15 residues. In nucleotides, the CDR3 is TGTGCCAGTAGTATAGGGGACAGCAGCACAGATACGCAGTATTTT. This sequence encodes CASSIGDSSTDTQYF. The variable domain in full, completed from reference TRBV19 and TRBJ2-3, reads DGGITQSPKYLFRKEGQNVTLSCEQNLNHDAMYWYRQDPGQGLRLIYYSQIVNDFQKGDIAEGYSVSREKKESFPLTVTSAQKNPTAFYLCASSIGDSSTDTQYFGPGTRLTVL.

The V call is TRBV19, the J call TRBJ1-2; 7 positions match TRBD1. The CDR3 runs to 15 residues. V shed 8 bases and J 6 bases; nucleotides not matched to a gene: 15. Looked up from germline, CDR1 is LNHDA and CDR2 is SQIVND (reference sequence). The CDR3 protein is CASHIWPTGSNGYTF. Written as DNA, the CDR3 is TGTGCCAGTCATATATGGCCGACAGGGAGTAATGGCTACACCTTC.

This chain connects TRBV27 to TRBJ2-7; 7 positions match TRBD1. Germline assignment: CDR1 MNHEY and CDR2 SMNVEV (reference sequence). The CDR3 is 17 amino acids. With 0 bases clipped from V and 2 bases from J, the junction kept 10 bases outside the gene matches. CDR3 coding DNA: TGTGCCAGCAGTTTATCGAGAAGGACAGGCCTTACCTACGAGCAGTACTTC. This translates into CASSLSRRTGLTYEQYF.

This clone was seen once. The V and J genes are TRBV7-2 and TRBJ2-7; 10 nucleotides line up with TRBD1. The junction had 15 bases not matched to a gene; V was cut back by 3 bases and J by 10 bases. Germline CDR1 is SGHTA and CDR2 is FQGNSA. This CDR3 comprises 16 residues. The CDR3 DNA sequence: TGTGCCAGCAGCTTCTCCCTTCCCGGGACAGGGGCAGAACAGTACTTC. Protein product: CASSFSLPGTGAEQYF.

The chain is built from TRBV28 and TRBJ1-4; D is unclear. V was clipped by 4 bases and J by 1 base, with 10 bases between them. Germline V CDR1 and CDR2: MDHEN, SYDVKM. CDR3 length: 15 amino acids. As DNA, the CDR3 is TGTGCCAGCAGTTCAGCAGGAGGAACTAATGAAAAACTGTTTTTT. It is translated as CASSSAGGTNEKLFF.

The V call is TRBV27, the J call TRBJ2-3; the match to TRBD1 covers 8 bases. The CDR3 loop spans 14 amino acids. CDR1 MNHEY and CDR2 SMNVEV come from the germline V gene (reference sequence). The ends lost 3 bases at V and 7 bases at J; junction bases unmatched: 6. CDR3 sequence (DNA): TGTGCCAGCAGTTTGGCAGGGGGCGCTTATACGCAGTATTTT. Residues: CASSLAGGAYTQYF.

The chain carries TRBV5-4 and TRBJ2-7; D is ambiguous. CDR3 length: 11 residues. The germline V gene has CDR1 SGHNT and CDR2 YYREEE (reference sequence). Between the trimmed V and J ends, which lost 4 bases and 3 bases, there was a span of 5 bases. For the CDR3, the DNA is TGTGCCAGCAGCAGCCACTACGAGCAGTACTTC. Translating gives CASSSHYEQYF. Based on the CDR3 plus reference TRBV5-4 and TRBJ2-7, the full variable domain is ETGVTQSPTHLIKTRGQQVTLRCSSQSGHNTVSWYQQALGQGPQFIFQYYREEENGRGNFPPRFSGLQFPNYSSELNVNALELDDSALYLCASSSHYEQYFGPGTRLTVT.

The chain links TRBV19 to TRBJ2-2; TRBD1 agrees at 9 bases. Germline V CDR1 and CDR2: LNHDA, SQIVND (reference sequence). After removal of 2 bases from V and 6 bases from J, the junction contained 10 bases not matched to a gene. This CDR3 has 17 amino acids. CDR3 bases: TGTGCCAGTAGTATAATCGGGACAGGGATACGAGCCGGGGAGCTGTTTTTT. It translates to CASSIIGTGIRAGELFF. Full variable domain (outside the CDR3, taken from reference TRBV19 and TRBJ2-2): DGGITQSPKYLFRKEGQNVTLSCEQNLNHDAMYWYRQDPGQGLRLIYYSQIVNDFQKGDIAEGYSVSREKKESFPLTVTSAQKNPTAFYLCASSIIGTGIRAGELFFGEGSRLTVL.

The DNA of the CDR3 is TGTGCCAGCAGTTTGGAGAGCGTAAGGTCAGATACGCAGTATTTT. The encoded protein is CASSLESVRSDTQYF. V is TRBV27 and J is TRBJ2-3; the D is unclear. Germline CDR1 is MNHEY and CDR2 is SMNVEV (reference sequence). The CDR3 spans 15 residues. V lost 3 bases to trimming and J lost 4 bases, with 14 bases between them.

On this clone: One end of the junction is discordant with germline, which a read error may explain. The chain carries TRBV9 and TRBJ2-7, with a weak D call TRBD2 (6 bases). Germline CDR1 SGDLS, CDR2 YYNGEE. The CDR3 is 14 amino acids. CDR3: CASSVGPVGSEQYF. The DNA for the CDR3 is TGTGCCAGCAGTGTAGGGCCTGTCGGGAGCGAGCAGTACTTC.

The chain combines TRBV24-1 with TRBJ2-7, with TRBD1 identical over 10 bases. The V gene's germline CDR1 is KGHDR and CDR2 SFDVKD. The CDR3 consists of 15 residues. The ends lost 7 bases at V and 2 bases at J; junction bases unmatched: 7. The CDR3 DNA sequence: TGTGCCACCAGCCCGGGACAGGGGATCCCCTACGAGCAGTACTTC. It yields the protein CATSPGQGIPYEQYF.

V and J are TRBV4-2 and TRBJ2-7; perhaps TRBD2 as D (6 bases). Trimming removed 1 base at V and 4 bases at J, with 11 bases between. The germline V gene encodes CDR1 LGHNA and CDR2 YNFKEQ. The CDR3 spans 14 residues. As DNA, the CDR3 is TGTGCCAGCAGCCAAGGGGGAGCGGGTTACGAGCAGTACTTC. Its translation is CASSQGGAGYEQYF.

This clone is a singleton in its sample. The rearrangement links TRBV5-1 to TRBJ2-5; TRBD1 matches 8 bases. With 4 bases clipped from V and 3 bases from J, the junction kept 11 bases outside the gene matches. Germline V gene lookup returns CDR1 SGHRS and CDR2 YFSETQ. This CDR3 spans 16 amino acids. CDR3 loop: CASSPGQVWGEETQYF. Here the CDR3 DNA reads TGCGCCAGCAGCCCGGGACAGGTTTGGGGAGAAGAGACCCAGTACTTC.

The chain links TRBV6-4 to TRBJ2-7, with D maybe TRBD2 (6 bases). The germline V gene has CDR1 MRHNA and CDR2 SNTAGT. Trimming shortened V by 2 bases and J by 5 bases, and 16 bases separated the two germline ends. The CDR3 spans 15 residues. CDR3 in amino acids: CASSDGRLVTDEQYF. For the CDR3, the DNA is TGTGCCAGCAGTGACGGCAGACTAGTAACGGACGAGCAGTACTTC.

The chain combines TRBV15 with TRBJ2-7; 8 bases line up with TRBD2. There are 13 residues in the CDR3. CDR1 is LNHNV, CDR2 YYDKDF, per germline (reference sequence). The V and J ends lost 4 bases and 4 bases, in that order; junction bases with no gene match: 3. CDR3 bases: TGTGCCACCAGCAAGCCGGGGGGGTACGAGCAGTACTTC. Translation: CATSKPGGYEQYF.

This chain connects TRBV20-1 to TRBJ2-7; possible D gene TRBD1, 5 bases. Trimming removed 3 bases at V and 5 bases at J, with 20 bases between. This CDR3 is built from 15 residues. Germline assignment: CDR1 DFQATT and CDR2 SNEGSKA (reference sequence). CDR3 nucleotide sequence: TGCAGTGCTAGTGTCGCAGGGCGGAGATGGGACGAGCAGTACTTC. Translated, it gives CSASVAGRRWDEQYF.

The V and J genes are TRBV6-2 or TRBV6-3 and TRBJ1-1, with 10 bases fitting TRBD1. In germline, CDR1 is MNHEY, CDR2 SVGEGT. V was pared by 4 bases and J by 4 bases, with 15 bases of the junction left unmatched. This CDR3 spans 18 amino acids. Here the CDR3 DNA reads TGTGCCAGCAGTTCTCCCCACGGGACAGGGGCCACGGGCACTGAAGCTTTCTTT. It specifies CASSSPHGTGATGTEAFF.

The chain joins TRBV27 to TRBJ2-2, with 9 positions matching TRBD2. The CDR3 extends over 14 amino acids. From germline, CDR1 is MNHEY and CDR2 SMNVEV (reference sequence). Trimming cost V 3 bases and J 9 bases; bases outside gene matches: 5. CDR3 protein: CASSFGGRARELFF. CDR3 nucleotide sequence: TGTGCCAGCAGTTTCGGCGGGAGGGCCCGGGAGCTGTTTTTT.

The chain is built from TRBV6-5 and TRBJ1-5, with a weak D call TRBD1 (6 bases). V lost 6 bases, J lost 3 bases, and 15 bases lay in between. CDR3 length equals 15 residues. Germline V gene lookup returns CDR1 MNHEY and CDR2 SVGAGI. CDR3 in amino acids: CASSRSTGSNQPQHF. CDR3 coding DNA: TGTGCCAGCAGCCGGTCGACAGGCTCCAATCAGCCCCAGCATTTT.

The gene calls are TRBV3-1 (or the pseudogene TRBV3-2) and TRBJ2-7; TRBD2 matches 9 bases. CDR3 size: 16 residues. Germline trimming cut 1 base from V and 3 bases from J; bases unmatched to any gene: 7. Germline-derived CDR1 and CDR2 are LGHDT and YNNKEL (reference sequence). This CDR3 is CASSQASSGRLYEQYF. DNA of the CDR3: TGTGCCAGCAGCCAAGCGAGTAGCGGGAGACTCTACGAGCAGTACTTC.

The J gene is TRBJ1-3, the V gene TRBV7-2, with no clear D. There are 16 residues in the CDR3. Trimming removed 1 base from V and 3 bases from J, with 13 bases in between. Looked up from germline, CDR1 is SGHTA and CDR2 is FQGNSA. The CDR3 region has the DNA TGTGCCAGCAGCTTAGATGCAGCGGTTCTTGGAAACACCATATATTTT. The encoded protein is CASSLDAAVLGNTIYF.

The chain employs TRBV9 and TRBJ2-2, with TRBD2 identical over 8 bases. The CDR3 covers 14 residues. Germline V gene lookup returns CDR1 SGDLS and CDR2 YYNGEE. J lost 7 bases, V lost 3 bases, and 5 bases had no gene match. CDR3 coding DNA: TGTGCCAGCAGCGCCTATAGCGGGGTCGGGGAGCTGTTTTTT. It is translated as CASSAYSGVGELFF. The full variable domain, rest sourced from reference TRBV9 and TRBJ2-2, is DSGVTQTPKHLITATGQRVTLRCSPRSGDLSVYWYQQSLDQGLQFLIQYYNGEERAKGNILERFSAQQFPDLHSELNLSSLELGDSALYFCASSAYSGVGELFFGEGSRLTVL.

This CDR3 is CSATANYGYTF. CDR3 DNA sequence: TGCAGTGCTACGGCTAACTATGGCTACACCTTC. The gene calls are TRBV20-1 and TRBJ1-2; D unclear. V lost 4 bases and J 0 bases, leaving 3 bases between the germline ends. The germline gives CDR1 DFQATT, CDR2 SNEGSKA (reference sequence). This CDR3 region has 11 residues.

V is TRBV28 and J is TRBJ2-7, with D possibly TRBD2 on 6 matching bases. The CDR3 length is 14 residues. V was shortened by 8 bases and J by 3 bases, with 17 bases between the two germline ends. Per germline, CDR1 MDHEN and CDR2 SYDVKM. The CDR3 protein is CASSPGTSHYEQYF. In DNA, the CDR3 is TGTGCCAGCTCTCCCGGGACTTCACACTACGAGCAGTACTTC.